These T cell receptor beta chains were read from a single sample in a study of identical twins. TCRdb reanalysed the 5' RACE reads using MiXCR and keeps one entry per CDR3 protein. The repertoire holds 400,000 to 550,000 distinct CDR3 sequences, with over 11% as singletons. These data also featured in a second study, about yellow fever vaccine responses in identical twins.

Sequencing was performed on CD4+ T cells sorted from blood. These receptors all come from a woman aged 18 to 35 in good health. Both conserved end residues are part of each CDR3. A D gene is named only where the DNA matches it firmly. Some rows mark clone size as missing; the rest say once, few, many or name a class of expanded clone.

.	TRBD1	TRBV11-2	TRBJ2-6	18	TGTGCCAGCAGCTTAGTACCCGGGACAGGGTCTGGGGCCAACGTCCTGACTTTC	CASSLVPGTGSGANVLTF
.	.	TRBV28	TRBJ2-7	22	TGTGCCAGCAGTTCCATGCGTGGCGGGTCTGAGAGGTACGAGAGTGGGGCCTACGAGCAGTACTTC	CASSSMRGGSERYESGAYEQYF
few	TRBD2	TRBV5-1	TRBJ2-3	16	TGCGCCAGCAGCTTGGATACTAGCGGGGGGCCAGATACGCAGTATTTT	CASSLDTSGGPDTQYF
few	TRBD1	TRBV24-1	TRBJ2-1	16	TGTGCCACCAGTGATCCCCGGGACAGGGGTGGTTATGAGCAGTTCTTC	CATSDPRDRGGYEQFF
few	TRBD2	TRBV11-2	TRBJ2-1	15	TGTGCCAGCAGTCGACTAGCGGGGCGTATCAATGAGCAGTTCTTC	CASSRLAGRINEQFF
few	.	TRBV6-6	TRBJ1-5	16	TGTGCCAGCAGTTGGGGGGTCCCGCTGGGCAATCAGCCCCAGCATTTT	CASSWGVPLGNQPQHF
few	TRBD2	TRBV6-5	TRBJ2-3	12	TGTGCCAGCCGTAGCGGGAGTCATACGCAGTATTTT	CASRSGSHTQYF
few	TRBD1	TRBV6-1	TRBJ1-5	19	TGTGCCAGCAGTGAAAGACCGGGACAGTCCGCGGATAGCAATCAGCCCCAGCATTTT	CASSERPGQSADSNQPQHF
.	.	TRBV28	TRBJ2-1	14	TGTGCCAGCAGTTTAATAGGGATCGTCTTTGAGCAGTTCTTC	CASSLIGIVFEQFF
few	.	TRBV6-6	TRBJ2-7	12	TGTGCCAGCCATACGGCCTCCTACGAGCAGTACTTC	CASHTASYEQYF
few	.	TRBV6-1	TRBJ2-7	13	TGTGCCAGCAGCGATGACAGTTCCCCCCAGCAGTACTTC	CASSDDSSPQQYF
few	.	TRBV2	TRBJ1-1	14	TGTGCCAGCAGTTTGATAGGTTGGAACACTGAAGCTTTCTTT	CASSLIGWNTEAFF
.	.	TRBV6-1	TRBJ2-5	13	TGTGCCAGCAGTAGCCAGCAATTCGAGACCCAGTACTTC	CASSSQQFETQYF